A selection of T cell receptor beta chains follows, all from one sample in a study of T cells expressing NK-cell markers. TCRdb reanalyzed the 5' RACE reads and collapses them to one entry per CDR3 protein, without DNA. This sample's clone table lists about 380,000 distinct CDR3 sequences. The sequenced sample was blood T cells: a sorted CD56 or NKG2C T cell subset, CD4+ or CD8+ T cells, or bulk PBMC T cells (not recorded which). These receptor sequences come from a man aged 18-75 years in good health. Each CDR3 is given with its conserved first and last residue.

j_gene: TRBJ2-2; v_gene: TRBV7-2; CDR3aa: CASSLTGASGAGELFF
j_gene: TRBJ2-5; v_gene: TRBV7-9; CDR3aa: CASLGGGETQYF
j_gene: TRBJ2-5; v_gene: TRBV3-1; CDR3aa: CASSREGKLETQYF
j_gene: TRBJ2-1; v_gene: TRBV11-2; CDR3aa: CASSLRDRDSYNEQFF
j_gene: TRBJ1-5; v_gene: TRBV7-9; CDR3aa: CASSSGQGATNQPQHF
j_gene: TRBJ2-7; v_gene: TRBV5-4; CDR3aa: CASSNRGRSYEQYF
j_gene: TRBJ2-7; v_gene: TRBV30; CDR3aa: CACGFGTGPHEQYF
j_gene: TRBJ2-7; v_gene: TRBV5-8; CDR3aa: CASSLYRGLGEQYF
j_gene: TRBJ2-1; v_gene: TRBV3-1; CDR3aa: CASSHSGTGVVYEQFF
j_gene: TRBJ2-7; v_gene: TRBV5-5; CDR3aa: CASSGAGPLEQYF
j_gene: TRBJ1-4; v_gene: TRBV14; CDR3aa: CASSQEFLVDARGELFF
j_gene: TRBJ2-1; v_gene: TRBV29-1; CDR3aa: CSVEQRVNEQFF
j_gene: TRBJ2-7; v_gene: TRBV7-9; CDR3aa: CASSLEGRVYEQYF
j_gene: TRBJ1-1; v_gene: TRBV14; CDR3aa: CASSPTGGLWGTEAFF
j_gene: TRBJ1-1; v_gene: TRBV5-1; CDR3aa: CASSLGTVNTEAFF
j_gene: TRBJ2-5; v_gene: TRBV7-2; CDR3aa: CASSALGETQYF
j_gene: TRBJ1-2; v_gene: TRBV4-2; CDR3aa: CASSQDGRGYGYTF
j_gene: TRBJ2-1; v_gene: TRBV20-1; CDR3aa: CSASPPGQGSFRNEQFF
j_gene: TRBJ2-3; v_gene: TRBV6-2/TRBV6-3; CDR3aa: CAGAGSGGDTQYF
j_gene: TRBJ2-2; v_gene: TRBV20-1; CDR3aa: CSAADLTGELFF
j_gene: TRBJ2-6; v_gene: TRBV25-1; CDR3aa: CASSDQISGANVLTF
j_gene: TRBJ2-3; v_gene: TRBV29-1; CDR3aa: CSAGTSGTDTQYF
j_gene: TRBJ2-1; v_gene: TRBV10-2; CDR3aa: CASKEWEENEQFF
j_gene: TRBJ2-5; v_gene: TRBV10-3; CDR3aa: CAISESLAGEARETQYF
j_gene: TRBJ2-7; v_gene: TRBV15; CDR3aa: CATSRVTSSGEQYF
j_gene: TRBJ2-5; v_gene: TRBV5-1; CDR3aa: CASSFTGGAETQYF
j_gene: TRBJ2-3; v_gene: TRBV27; CDR3aa: CASTKTVGGWTDTQYF
j_gene: TRBJ2-4; v_gene: TRBV20-1; CDR3aa: CSAELIAKNIQYF
j_gene: TRBJ2-7; v_gene: TRBV20-1; CDR3aa: CSARRVDSGFYWEQYF
j_gene: TRBJ2-5; v_gene: TRBV7-2; CDR3aa: CASSLGGSYQETQYF
j_gene: TRBJ2-1; v_gene: TRBV7-2; CDR3aa: CASIRGGSYNEQFF
j_gene: TRBJ1-6; v_gene: TRBV12-3/TRBV12-4; CDR3aa: CASKQGPYNSPLHF
j_gene: TRBJ1-5; v_gene: TRBV12-3/TRBV12-4; CDR3aa: CASSPSGAGVGNQPQHF
j_gene: TRBJ2-5; v_gene: TRBV14; CDR3aa: CASSQDRFSGYQETQYF
j_gene: TRBJ2-5; v_gene: TRBV20-1; CDR3aa: CSAGDLAGLKETQYF
j_gene: TRBJ1-6; v_gene: TRBV12-3/TRBV12-4; CDR3aa: CASSLRQGNSPLHF
j_gene: TRBJ2-3; v_gene: TRBV11-3; CDR3aa: CASSSKGRGGDTQYF
j_gene: TRBJ1-2; v_gene: TRBV19; CDR3aa: CASSIDSGPRYTF
j_gene: TRBJ2-7; v_gene: TRBV18; CDR3aa: CASSSGQGIYSYEQYF
j_gene: TRBJ2-1; v_gene: TRBV7-7; CDR3aa: CASSLGQGLYNEQFF
j_gene: TRBJ2-3; v_gene: TRBV20-1; CDR3aa: CSARTPPAGGPDTQYF
j_gene: TRBJ1-5; v_gene: TRBV10-3; CDR3aa: CAISESGKQSLNQPQHF
j_gene: TRBJ2-5; v_gene: TRBV2; CDR3aa: CASSGQGPRETQYF
j_gene: TRBJ1-1; v_gene: TRBV7-9; CDR3aa: CASSLVKGLNTEAFF
j_gene: TRBJ1-1; v_gene: TRBV5-1; CDR3aa: CASSPAGTGGKEAFF
j_gene: TRBJ1-4; v_gene: TRBV7-6; CDR3aa: CASSFLGANEKLFF
j_gene: TRBJ1-4; v_gene: TRBV28; CDR3aa: CASRQQGAANEKLFF
j_gene: TRBJ2-1; v_gene: TRBV5-5; CDR3aa: CASSFGSSGANEQFF